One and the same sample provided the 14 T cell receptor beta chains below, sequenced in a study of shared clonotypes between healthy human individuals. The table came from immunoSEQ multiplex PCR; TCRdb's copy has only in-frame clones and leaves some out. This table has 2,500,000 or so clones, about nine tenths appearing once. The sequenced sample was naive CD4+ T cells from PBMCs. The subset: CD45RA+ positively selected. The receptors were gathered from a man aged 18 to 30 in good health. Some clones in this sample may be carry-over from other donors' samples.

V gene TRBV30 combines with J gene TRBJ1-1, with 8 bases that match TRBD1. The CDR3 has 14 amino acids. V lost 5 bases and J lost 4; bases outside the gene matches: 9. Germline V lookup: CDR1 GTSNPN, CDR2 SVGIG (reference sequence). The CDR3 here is CAWGPTGALTEAFF. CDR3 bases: TGTGCCTGGGGACCGACAGGGGCGCTCACTGAAGCTTTCTTT.

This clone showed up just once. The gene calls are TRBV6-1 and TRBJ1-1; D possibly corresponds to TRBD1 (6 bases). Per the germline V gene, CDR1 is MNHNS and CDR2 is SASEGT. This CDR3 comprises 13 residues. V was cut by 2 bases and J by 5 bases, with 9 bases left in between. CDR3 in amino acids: CASSEQQGTEAFF. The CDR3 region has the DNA TGTGCCAGCAGTGAACAACAGGGTACTGAAGCTTTCTTT.

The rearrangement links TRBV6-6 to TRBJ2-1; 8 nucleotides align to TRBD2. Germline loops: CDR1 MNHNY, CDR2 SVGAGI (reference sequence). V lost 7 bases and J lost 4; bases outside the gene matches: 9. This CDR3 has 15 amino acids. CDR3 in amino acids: CASNGAGAGYNEQFF. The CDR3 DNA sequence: TGTGCCAGCAACGGAGCGGGAGCAGGTTACAATGAGCAGTTCTTC.

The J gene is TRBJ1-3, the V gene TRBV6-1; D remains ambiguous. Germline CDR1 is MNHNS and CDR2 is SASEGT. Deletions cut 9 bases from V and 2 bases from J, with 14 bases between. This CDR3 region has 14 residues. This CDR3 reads CASVLSWAGNTIYF. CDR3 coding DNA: TGTGCCAGTGTTCTTTCGTGGGCTGGAAACACCATATATTTT.

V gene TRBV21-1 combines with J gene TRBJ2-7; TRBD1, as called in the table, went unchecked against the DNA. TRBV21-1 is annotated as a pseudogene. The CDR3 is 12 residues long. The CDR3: CASSGQHYEQYF. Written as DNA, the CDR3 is TGTGCCAGTTCGGGACAGCACTACGAGCAGTACTTC.

CDR3 region: CASSPTKLKNTEAFF. CDR3 DNA: TGTGCCAGCAGCCCGACCAAATTGAAGAACACTGAAGCTTTCTTT. This chain joins TRBV7-9 and TRBJ1-1, with no clear D. CDR1 is SEHNR, CDR2 FQNEAQ, per germline (reference sequence). V lost 5 bases to trimming and J lost 1 base, with 14 bases between them. The CDR3 extends over 15 amino acids. Full variable domain (outside the CDR3, taken from reference TRBV7-9 and TRBJ1-1): DTGVSQNPRHKITKRGQNVTFRCDPISEHNRLYWYRQTLGQGPEFLTYFQNEAQLEKSRLLSDRFSAERPKGSFSTLEIQRTEQGDSAMYLCASSPTKLKNTEAFFGQGTRLTVV.

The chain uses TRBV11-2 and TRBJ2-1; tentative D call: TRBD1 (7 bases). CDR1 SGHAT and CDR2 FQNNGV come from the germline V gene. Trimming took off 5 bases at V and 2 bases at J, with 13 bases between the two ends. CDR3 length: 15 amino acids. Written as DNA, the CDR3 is TGTGCCAGCAGCGCGGGACAGAATCCCTACAATGAGCAGTTCTTC. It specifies CASSAGQNPYNEQFF.

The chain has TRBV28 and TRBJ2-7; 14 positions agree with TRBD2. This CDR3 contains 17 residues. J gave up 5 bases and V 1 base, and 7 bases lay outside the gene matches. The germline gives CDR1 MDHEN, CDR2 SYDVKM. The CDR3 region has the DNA TGTGCCAGCAGTTTATCTGGGACTAGCGGGAGCTTAAACGAGCAGTACTTC. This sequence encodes CASSLSGTSGSLNEQYF.

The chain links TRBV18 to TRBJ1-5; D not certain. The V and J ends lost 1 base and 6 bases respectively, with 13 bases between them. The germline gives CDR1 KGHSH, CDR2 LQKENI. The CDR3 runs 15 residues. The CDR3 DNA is TGTGCCAGCTCACCACGCGGGGATATGGGTCAGCCCCAGCATTTT. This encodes CASSPRGDMGQPQHF.

This CDR3 reads CASSMGVLGIAATDTQYF. The DNA of the CDR3 is TGTGCCAGTAGTATGGGAGTCCTGGGGATAGCGGCCACAGATACGCAGTATTTT. The V and J genes are TRBV19 and TRBJ2-3; D is perhaps TRBD2 (6 bases). Germline V gene lookup returns CDR1 LNHDA and CDR2 SQIVND (reference sequence). Trimming took 3 bases from V and 2 from J, leaving 21 bases between them. CDR3 size: 18 residues.

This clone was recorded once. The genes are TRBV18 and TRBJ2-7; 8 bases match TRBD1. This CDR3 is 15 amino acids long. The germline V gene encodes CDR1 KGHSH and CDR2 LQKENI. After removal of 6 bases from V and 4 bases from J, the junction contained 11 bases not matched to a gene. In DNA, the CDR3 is TGTGCCAGCTCTCCAAAACCGGGACAGGTATACGAGCAGTACTTC. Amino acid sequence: CASSPKPGQVYEQYF.

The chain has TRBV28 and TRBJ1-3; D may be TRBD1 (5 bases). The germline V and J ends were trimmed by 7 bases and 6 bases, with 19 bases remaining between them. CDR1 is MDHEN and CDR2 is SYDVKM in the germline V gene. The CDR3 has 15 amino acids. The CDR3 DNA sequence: TGTGCCAGCACCGGGGGGGAGGTTAGAGAAAACACCATATATTTT. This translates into CASTGGEVRENTIYF.

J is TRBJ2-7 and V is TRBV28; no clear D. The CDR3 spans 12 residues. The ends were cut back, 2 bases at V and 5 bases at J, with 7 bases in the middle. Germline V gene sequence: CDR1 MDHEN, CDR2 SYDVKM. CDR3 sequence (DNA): TGTGCCAGCAGTTTAACGAATAACGAGCAGTACTTC. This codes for CASSLTNNEQYF.

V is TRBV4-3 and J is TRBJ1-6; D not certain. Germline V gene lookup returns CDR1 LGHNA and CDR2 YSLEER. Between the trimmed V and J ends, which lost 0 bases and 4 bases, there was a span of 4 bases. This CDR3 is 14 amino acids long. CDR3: CASSQERYNSPLHF. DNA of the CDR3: TGCGCCAGCAGCCAAGAGCGGTATAATTCACCCCTCCACTTT.